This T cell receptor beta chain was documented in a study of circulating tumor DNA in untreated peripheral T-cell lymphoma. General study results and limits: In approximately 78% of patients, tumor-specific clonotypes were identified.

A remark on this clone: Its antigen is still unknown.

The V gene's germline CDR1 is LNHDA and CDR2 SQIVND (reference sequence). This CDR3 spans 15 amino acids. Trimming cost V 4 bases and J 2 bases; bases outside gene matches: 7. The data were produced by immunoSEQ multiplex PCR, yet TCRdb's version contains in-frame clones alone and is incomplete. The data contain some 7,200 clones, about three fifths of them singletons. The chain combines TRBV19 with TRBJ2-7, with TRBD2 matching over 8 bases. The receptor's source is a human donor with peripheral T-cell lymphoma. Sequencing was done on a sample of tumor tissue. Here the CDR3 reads CASSRVAGSTYEQYF. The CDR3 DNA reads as TGTGCCAGTAGTAGGGTAGCGGGGAGCACCTACGAGCAGTACTTC.